The sequence of this T cell receptor (beta chain) was determined in a study of response to subunit inactivated influenza vaccine. TCRdb fed the RT-PCR reads into MiXCR, producing one record per CDR3 protein. The sample has 500,000 to 700,000 distinct CDR3 sequences; approximately 24% are singletons. The CDR3 spans 14 residues. CDR1 and CDR2 from the germline V gene are SGHVS and FQNEAQ. Trimming cost V 1 base and J 1 base, with 8 bases left between them. These data also featured in a second study, about T cells expressing NK-cell markers. As that study records: Production of TCR beta cDNA relied on 5'RACE template switching with UMIs. Sorted CD3+CD56+NKG2C+, CD3+CD56+NKG2C- and CD3+CD56-NKG2C+ T cells supplied TCR beta repertoires. Seven sequenced donors out of eight were HCMV-seropositive, one seronegative.

The source of this sequence is a middle-aged man who received an inactivated influenza vaccine. This chain joins TRBV7-8 and TRBJ2-7; D is uncertain. Sample: CD4+ T cells sorted from PBMCs, taken 12 days after vaccination. CDR3 sequence reads: CASSLGHHSYEQYF. The CDR3, as DNA: TGTGCCAGCAGCTTAGGACACCATTCCTACGAGCAGTACTTC.